This TCR beta chain was recovered during a study of post-analysis software for immune sequencing data. Study background: Courses of disease covered relapsing-remitting, secondary progressive and progressive-relapsing multiple sclerosis. Study-wide results and caveats: Higher frequency in patients than in controls was seen for five TRBV segments, with TRBV5-6, TRBV5-1 and TRBV20-1 among them. Strong same-batch co-clustering of samples appeared with F measure clustering. Significantly lower normalized Chao1 diversity was found in patients with multiple sclerosis relative to controls.

Carried by the TCR beta cDNA libraries were unique molecular identifiers. TCRdb processed the PCR reads anew with MiXCR; each CDR3 protein has one entry. The table shows fewer than 550,000 distinct CDR3 sequences, with roughly 34% occurring only once. On this clonotype itself: No antigen is known for it.

Germline-derived CDR1 and CDR2 are MNHEY and SVGEGT. The CDR3 has 14 residues. Trimming removed 2 bases at V and 5 bases at J, with 12 bases between. The receptor's source is a girl under 18 with multiple sclerosis. The chain combines TRBV6-2 or TRBV6-3 with TRBJ1-1; TRBD1 might be the D (6 bases). The material sequenced was blood. CDR3 amino acids: CASSYPTGRTEAFF. In DNA form, the CDR3 reads TGTGCCAGCAGTTACCCGACAGGCCGAACTGAAGCTTTCTTT.